This T cell receptor beta chain appears in the sequencing data of a study of blood T cells in healthy people across ages. This clonotype was picked up a small number of times. The CDR3 is 13 amino acids. Germline CDR1 is SGHTA and CDR2 is FQGNSA. Trimming removed 5 bases from V and 9 bases from J, with 11 bases in between. Using a J-beta primer mix together with a sample-barcoded 5' primer, a second PCR was run for roughly 6 to 12 cycles. TCRdb reprocessed the 5' RACE reads with MiXCR, giving one entry per CDR3 protein. The sample holds about 650,000 distinct CDR3 sequences, 32% seen once. The sequence was obtained from a woman aged 80 or over in good health. The sequenced material came from blood. The chain carries TRBV7-2 and TRBJ1-6, with a tentative D call TRBD1 (6 bases). The CDR3 protein is CASSPGVSSPLHF. CDR3 DNA: TGTGCCAGCAGCCCAGGGGTAAGTTCACCCCTCCACTTT. Supplemented by reference TRBV7-2 and TRBJ1-6, the full variable domain reads GAGVSQSPSNKVTEKGKDVELRCDPISGHTALYWYRQSLGQGLEFLIYFQGNSAPDKSGLPSDRFSAERTGGSVSTLTIQRTQQEDSAVYLCASSPGVSSPLHFGNGTRLTVT.